This T cell receptor (beta chain) was sequenced for a study of regulatory T cells in long-lasting Graves disease. The overall study: Antithyroid drug use was under 3 months in newly diagnosed Graves' patients.

Germline V gene lookup returns CDR1 KGHSH and CDR2 LQKENI. The CDR3 runs 13 residues. CDR3-region Arm-PCR and iRepertoire HTBI primers produced the TCR beta libraries. MiXCR, run by TCRdb on the multiplex PCR reads, gives a single entry per CDR3 protein. The sample lists 350,000 to 450,000 distinct CDR3 sequences; about 12% were seen once. Specified time point: newly diagnosed GD, antithyroid drugs for less than 3 months. The authors made the TCR library using RNA they extracted from PBMCs. This clonotype showed up just a few times. One junction end does not reproduce the germline sequence, and a read error may be involved. This sample was also put to use in a study of T cells in Graves' hyperthyroidism and ophthalmopathy. That work contributes: TCR CDR3 regions were first amplified by RT-PCR with HTBI primers. Most thyroid clonotypes with frequency above 0.001 were detected in blood.

The receptor comes from a woman aged 18-29 years with Graves disease. This specimen was peripheral blood mononuclear cells (PBMCs), taken at new diagnosis, from a patient treated with antithyroid drugs. V is TRBV18 and J is TRBJ2-1; 7 bases are shared with TRBD1. The CDR3 DNA sequence: TGTGCCAGCTCATCAGACAGGGTAGGCGAGCAGCTCTTC. Amino acid sequence: CASSSDRVGEQLF.